One and the same sample provided the 28 T cell receptor beta chains below, sequenced in a study of blood T cell repertoires in COVID-19. The table came from immunoSEQ multiplex PCR; TCRdb's copy has only in-frame clones and leaves some out. This sample has approximately 280,000 clones, with roughly 89% found just once. Sequencing was performed on peripheral blood. These receptors originate from a man aged 35-49 years with acute or convalescent COVID-19.

V usage is TRBV9 and J usage is TRBJ2-4, with 8 bases fitting TRBD2. V trimming: 3 bases; J trimming: 8 bases; junction bases outside the gene matches: 7. The CDR3 spans 14 residues. CDR1 and CDR2 from the germline V gene are SGDLS and YYNGEE. CDR3 bases: TGTGCCAGCAGCGCCTCACCCGGGGGGGACATTCAGTACTTC. It translates to CASSASPGGDIQYF. The entire variable domain, with the rest obtained from reference TRBV9 and TRBJ2-4, is as follows: DSGVTQTPKHLITATGQRVTLRCSPRSGDLSVYWYQQSLDQGLQFLIQYYNGEERAKGNILERFSAQQFPDLHSELNLSSLELGDSALYFCASSASPGGDIQYFGAGTRLSVL.

V usage is TRBV5-1 and J usage is TRBJ1-2; 9 bases align to TRBD1. Germline V gene lookup returns CDR1 SGHRS and CDR2 YFSETQ. V shed 1 base and J 8 bases; nucleotides not matched to a gene: 15. The CDR3 totals 17 residues. The CDR3 is CASSLNFVSGTGRGYTF. In DNA form, the CDR3 reads TGCGCCAGCAGCTTGAATTTCGTTTCTGGGACAGGGAGAGGCTACACCTTC.

The chain uses TRBV2 and TRBJ1-2; D not resolved. The CDR3 has 17 residues. Between the trimmed V and J ends, which lost 2 bases and 4 bases, there was a span of 20 bases. Germline V CDR1 and CDR2: SNHLY, FYNNEI. Here the CDR3 reads CASSETYSMGLFYGYTF. CDR3 nucleotide sequence: TGTGCCAGCAGTGAAACCTACTCGATGGGCCTATTCTATGGCTACACCTTC. The full variable domain, its missing parts supplied by reference TRBV2 and TRBJ1-2, is EPEVTQTPSHQVTQMGQEVILRCVPISNHLYFYWYRQILGQKVEFLVSFYNNEISEKSEIFDDQFSVERPDGSNFTLKIRSTKLEDSAMYFCASSETYSMGLFYGYTFGSGTRLTVV.

This clone was seen once. This chain links TRBV27 with TRBJ2-7, with a possible D match to TRBD2 (7 bases). This CDR3 contains 15 residues. V was cut by 2 bases and J by 4 bases, with 15 bases left in between. CDR1 and CDR2 from the germline V gene are MNHEY and SMNVEV (reference sequence). CDR3 DNA sequence: TGTGCCAGCAGTTTAAAGGGGGGGCGGGTTTACGAGCAGTACTTC. Translated: CASSLKGGRVYEQYF.

V gene TRBV5-1 combines with J gene TRBJ1-1, with D maybe TRBD1 (5 bases). V lost 3 bases, J lost 6 bases, and 18 bases lay in between. This CDR3 has 15 residues. The germline V gene encodes CDR1 SGHRS and CDR2 YFSETQ. Written as DNA, the CDR3 is TGCGCCAGCAGCTGGGGCCGGACGGCTTATGCTGAAGCTTTCTTT. Its protein is CASSWGRTAYAEAFF.

This sequence joins TRBV18 and TRBJ1-4; D gene ambiguous. Per the germline V gene, CDR1 is KGHSH and CDR2 is LQKENI. Trimming left V 0 bases short and J 2 bases short, with 10 bases between. This CDR3 is 16 amino acids long. The CDR3 DNA sequence: TGTGCCAGCTCACCACCGGCGGCCAACACTAATGAAAAACTGTTTTTT. This encodes CASSPPAANTNEKLFF.

The chain has TRBV7-2 and TRBJ1-2; tentative D call: TRBD1 (6 bases). Trimming left V 5 bases short and J 4 bases short, with 14 bases between. The CDR3 has 14 amino acids. Germline V CDR1 and CDR2: SGHTA, FQGNSA. The CDR3 spells CASSPDRFSYGYTF. As DNA, the CDR3 is TGTGCCAGCAGCCCGGACAGATTTAGCTATGGCTACACCTTC.

This clone appeared a single time. The chain combines TRBV14 with TRBJ2-3, with TRBD2 matching 9 bases. Trimming removed 1 base from V and 5 bases from J; junction bases left unmatched: 4. This CDR3 contains 15 residues. The germline CDR1 and CDR2 sequences are SGHDN and FVKESK. The CDR3 loop is CASSQVAGVEDTQYF. CDR3 DNA sequence: TGTGCCAGCAGCCAAGTAGCGGGGGTGGAAGATACGCAGTATTTT.

The chain links TRBV6-5 to TRBJ1-2, with D possibly TRBD1 on 5 matching bases. The CDR3 loop spans 16 amino acids. Germline V gene lookup returns CDR1 MNHEY and CDR2 SVGAGI. Trimming shortened V by 0 bases and J by 2 bases, and 13 bases separated the two germline ends. The CDR3 protein is CASSYSGLDRNYGYTF. The CDR3, as DNA: TGTGCCAGCAGTTACTCGGGCCTAGACAGAAACTATGGCTACACCTTC.

The chain joins TRBV11-3 to TRBJ1-1; 10 bases fit TRBD1. Germline loops: CDR1 SGHNT, CDR2 YENEEA. The V and J ends lost 5 bases and 1 base, in that order; junction bases with no gene match: 7. This CDR3 region has 16 residues. CDR3 nucleotides: TGTGCCAGCAGCAACCGGGACAGGGGCGCGAACACTGAAGCTTTCTTT. Protein sequence: CASSNRDRGANTEAFF.

With regard to this clone: Distinct nucleotide sequences in the sample also encode this CDR3. The J gene is TRBJ2-7, the V gene TRBV15, with D maybe TRBD2 (6 bases). Germline lookup yields CDR1 LNHNV and CDR2 YYDKDF (reference sequence). The CDR3 runs 14 residues. V was clipped by 1 base and J by 4 bases, with 11 bases between them. The CDR3 nucleotides are TGTGCCACCAGCAGAGGGGGCGGGACTTACGAGCAGTACTTC. It translates to CATSRGGGTYEQYF.

This chain uses TRBV7-2 with TRBJ1-5, with a possible D match to TRBD1 (6 bases). Trimming took 5 bases from V and 4 from J, leaving 15 bases between them. The CDR3 extends over 15 amino acids. In germline, CDR1 is SGHTA, CDR2 FQGNSA. The CDR3 here is CASSPGRGGNQPQHF. For the CDR3, the DNA is TGTGCCAGCAGCCCCGGCAGGGGCGGAAATCAGCCCCAGCATTTT. The full variable domain, completed using reference TRBV7-2 and TRBJ1-5, is GAGVSQSPSNKVTEKGKDVELRCDPISGHTALYWYRQSLGQGLEFLIYFQGNSAPDKSGLPSDRFSAERTGGSVSTLTIQRTQQEDSAVYLCASSPGRGGNQPQHFGDGTRLSIL.

The chain employs TRBV5-1 and TRBJ2-7, with TRBD1 matching 10 bases. The germline gives CDR1 SGHRS, CDR2 YFSETQ. The ends lost 0 bases at V and 7 bases at J; junction bases unmatched: 7. There are 15 residues in the CDR3. Here the CDR3 reads CASSLVGGQGVEQYF. The DNA for the CDR3 is TGCGCCAGCAGCTTGGTAGGTGGACAGGGGGTAGAGCAGTACTTC.

V usage is TRBV12-5 and J usage is TRBJ1-2; 12 nucleotides line up with TRBD1. CDR1 and CDR2 (germline): LGHNT, FRNRAP. Trimming cost V 4 bases and J 3 bases; bases outside gene matches: 3. The CDR3 sequence is 15 residues long. The DNA of the CDR3 is TGTGCTAGTGGTTGGGGACAGGGGGCAGACTATGGCTACACCTTC. Amino acids: CASGWGQGADYGYTF.

The CDR3 here is CASSLAGRPYEQYF. The CDR3 nucleotides are TGCGCCAGCAGCTTGGCAGGGAGGCCCTACGAGCAGTACTTC. J is TRBJ2-7 and V is TRBV5-1; D perhaps matches TRBD2 (6 bases). The V end lost 0 bases, the J end lost 2 bases, and 9 bases lay between the germline ends. CDR1 SGHRS and CDR2 YFSETQ come from the germline V gene. The CDR3 loop spans 14 amino acids.

The count of this clone is one. This chain uses TRBV2 with TRBJ1-2; D may be TRBD1 (6 bases). The germline V gene encodes CDR1 SNHLY and CDR2 FYNNEI. V lost 8 bases and J lost 3, with 16 bases in between. The CDR3 loop spans 14 amino acids. CDR3 sequence: CASDFDRSDYGYTF. CDR3 DNA sequence: TGTGCCAGCGACTTCGACAGGTCAGACTATGGCTACACCTTC. The full variable domain, its missing parts supplied by reference TRBV2 and TRBJ1-2, is EPEVTQTPSHQVTQMGQEVILRCVPISNHLYFYWYRQILGQKVEFLVSFYNNEISEKSEIFDDQFSVERPDGSNFTLKIRSTKLEDSAMYFCASDFDRSDYGYTFGSGTRLTVV.

The rearrangement links TRBV5-1 to TRBJ1-5; D possibly corresponds to TRBD1 (6 bases). Between the trimmed V and J ends, which lost 2 bases and 6 bases, there was a span of 15 bases. From germline, CDR1 is SGHRS and CDR2 YFSETQ. The CDR3 spans 15 residues. The CDR3: CASSFGSGEGQPQHF. The CDR3 DNA reads as TGCGCCAGCAGCTTCGGTTCAGGGGAGGGTCAGCCCCAGCATTTT.

The chain has TRBV2 and TRBJ2-3, with D possibly matching TRBD2 (6 bases). Trimming cost V 8 bases and J 6 bases, with 15 bases left between them. The CDR3 consists of 13 residues. Germline V gene data show CDR1 as SNHLY and CDR2 as FYNNEI. CDR3 sequence reads: CASGVWRDDTQYF. The CDR3 coding sequence is TGTGCCAGCGGAGTGTGGAGGGACGATACGCAGTATTTT.

The genes are TRBV3-1 (or the pseudogene TRBV3-2) and TRBJ1-6; no definite D call. The CDR3 covers 12 residues. Deletions cut 3 bases from V and 9 bases from J, with 6 bases between. Germline CDR1 and CDR2: LGHDT and YNNKEL (reference sequence). The CDR3 DNA reads as TGTGCCAGCAGCCACCGGGTTTCACCCCTCCACTTT. It yields the protein CASSHRVSPLHF.

The CDR3 here is CASRDEGRGIEQFF. CDR3 DNA sequence: TGTGCCAGCAGGGACGAGGGGCGCGGGATTGAGCAGTTCTTC. This chain connects TRBV6-5 to TRBJ2-1; D is possibly TRBD2 (6 bases). The CDR3 consists of 14 residues. V was clipped by 6 bases and J by 9 bases, with 18 bases between them. From germline, CDR1 is MNHEY and CDR2 SVGAGI.

The CDR3, as DNA: TGTGCCAGCAGTCCAAAGGGACAGGGGGAGACCCAGTACTTC. Its translation: CASSPKGQGETQYF. The J gene is TRBJ2-5, the V gene TRBV27, with 10 nucleotides matching TRBD1. V lost 5 bases, J lost 5 bases, and 5 bases stayed unmatched. CDR1 and CDR2 from the germline V gene are MNHEY and SMNVEV (reference sequence). The CDR3 extends over 14 amino acids.

The chain links TRBV2 to TRBJ1-2; the D gene is possibly TRBD1 (5 bases). CDR1 and CDR2 (germline): SNHLY, FYNNEI. V was cut by 11 bases and J by 2 bases, with 12 bases left in between. CDR3 length: 12 residues. The CDR3 loop reads CAGRGENYGYTF. Written as DNA, the CDR3 is TGTGCCGGTCGGGGGGAAAACTATGGCTACACCTTC.

This clone was detected a few times. The V call is TRBV6-1, the J call TRBJ1-1; 7 bases fit TRBD1. Germline CDR1 and CDR2: MNHNS and SASEGT. This CDR3 contains 14 residues. V lost 1 base and J lost 6; bases outside the gene matches: 5. DNA of the CDR3: TGTGCCAGCAGTGAAGTAAACAGGGGAGCTGAAGCTTTCTTT. Translating gives CASSEVNRGAEAFF.

The gene calls are TRBV2 and TRBJ1-5, with 8 bases aligning to TRBD1. Germline V gene sequence: CDR1 SNHLY, CDR2 FYNNEI. The ends lost 5 bases at V and 5 bases at J; junction bases unmatched: 8. The CDR3 runs to 15 residues. The CDR3 nucleotides are TGTGCCAGCAGTACTGGGACAGGAGGGGATCAGCCCCAGCATTTT. Its protein is CASSTGTGGDQPQHF.

V gene TRBV7-2 combines with J gene TRBJ2-7; TRBD1 aligns across 8 bases. The trim removed 2 bases at V and 3 bases at J, leaving 6 bases unmatched. CDR3 length: 15 amino acids. Germline V gene sequence: CDR1 SGHTA, CDR2 FQGNSA. Written as DNA, the CDR3 is TGTGCCAGCAGCTTAATGAGGACAGGGAACTACGAGCAGTACTTC. Its protein product is CASSLMRTGNYEQYF.

The chain employs TRBV7-3 and TRBJ1-1; D unresolved. Germline V gene lookup returns CDR1 SGHTA and CDR2 FQGTGA. The CDR3 runs 13 residues. The ends were cut back, 5 bases at V and 1 base at J, with 8 bases in the middle. The CDR3 nucleotides read TGTGCCAGCAGCACAAGACAGAACACTGAAGCTTTCTTT. Translating it yields CASSTRQNTEAFF.

The table lists this clone with a few counts. V and J are TRBV7-9 and TRBJ1-1, with 7 bases matching TRBD1. The V gene's germline CDR1 is SEHNR and CDR2 FQNEAQ (reference sequence). The trim removed 1 base at V and 8 bases at J, leaving 1 base unmatched. CDR3 length equals 12 residues. For the CDR3, the DNA is TGTGCCAGCAGCTTAGGGGACAGAGAAGCTTTCTTT. Protein sequence: CASSLGDREAFF.

This chain uses TRBV28 with TRBJ1-6; TRBD1 is a possible D gene (5 bases). Trimming pared 6 bases from V and 8 bases from J, leaving 14 bases between. The CDR3 extends over 14 amino acids. Germline-derived CDR1 and CDR2 are MDHEN and SYDVKM. The CDR3 protein is CASSTQGSYSPLHF. CDR3 DNA sequence: TGTGCCAGCAGCACGCAGGGCTCCTATTCACCCCTCCACTTT.